This entry lists 23 T cell receptor beta chains sequenced from one sample in a study of T-cell memory formation after mild COVID-19 (dated by TCRdb to the early 2020s). The receptor library was made with 5' RACE. This sample was sequenced with an Illumina NovaSeq 6000. TCRdb cleaned the public reads at Q25 with fastp, built clones with MiXCR and kept in-frame beta chains. Duplicate CDR3 protein sequences are folded into a single record with the most common DNA and genes. For this sample there are 190,000 or so distinct CDR3 sequences; 20% to 25% appear just once. The top ten constitute approximately 22% of the sample. Sequenced material: PBMCs or a T cell subset sorted from them (not recorded which). The receptors were sampled from an adult woman who had mild COVID-19 (a few samples of this study predate the infection). The sample titles of this study are shuffled in the database, so cell type and time point are left out; the donor was told from shared clones.

In its sample, this clonotype was seen a few times. The chain recombines TRBV29-1 with TRBJ1-1; 8 nucleotides align to TRBD1. The trim removed 7 bases at V and 6 bases at J, leaving 13 bases unmatched. The germline V gene encodes CDR1 SQVTM and CDR2 ANQGSEA. This CDR3 is 14 amino acids long. In DNA form, the CDR3 reads TGCAGCGGTAACTTCAGGGGGCGCGGCGCTGAAGCTTTCTTT. Translated, it gives CSGNFRGRGAEAFF.

This clonotype was seen many times. This sequence joins TRBV6-4 and TRBJ2-1, with 11 bases lining up with TRBD2. The V gene end was trimmed by 5 bases and the J gene end by 4 bases; junction bases not matched to a gene: 4. CDR1 is MRHNA and CDR2 is SNTAGT in the germline V gene. The CDR3 has 15 residues. CDR3 coding DNA: TGTGCCAGCAGTATACTAGCGGGAGATTACAATGAGCAGTTCTTC. This encodes CASSILAGDYNEQFF.

This clonotype came up a few times. V and J are TRBV2 and TRBJ2-3, with 7 bases fitting TRBD2. The J segment lost 0 bases and the V segment lost 4 bases, leaving 7 bases of the junction unmatched. Germline lookup yields CDR1 SNHLY and CDR2 FYNNEI. This CDR3 spans 16 amino acids. The CDR3 here is CASSAKSGVSTDTQYF. CDR3 DNA sequence: TGTGCCAGCAGTGCTAAGAGCGGGGTTAGCACAGATACGCAGTATTTT.

The chain combines TRBV7-8 with TRBJ2-3; D not resolved. The CDR3 sequence is 16 residues long. Germline loops: CDR1 SGHVS, CDR2 FQNEAQ. V was trimmed by 0 bases and J by 4 bases, leaving 14 bases between them. The CDR3 spells CASSLAFGQVSDTQYF. The CDR3 bases are TGTGCCAGCAGCTTAGCGTTCGGCCAAGTGTCAGATACGCAGTATTTT.

The chain combines TRBV7-6 with TRBJ2-7; no firm D call. Deletions cut 4 bases from V and 7 bases from J, with 11 bases between. The CDR3 is 12 residues long. Germline values: CDR1 SGHVS, CDR2 FNYEAQ. The CDR3 DNA reads TGTGCCAGCAGCTCGGAGAGACGGGAGCAGTACTTC. Amino acids: CASSSERREQYF.

This clonotype was recorded a few times. This chain joins TRBV7-9 and TRBJ2-5; no clear D gene. Germline V gene data show CDR1 as SEHNR and CDR2 as FQNEAQ (reference sequence). CDR3 length: 12 residues. Trimming took 1 base from V and 7 from J, leaving 7 bases between them. CDR3 residues: CASSLDSGTQYF. The DNA of the CDR3 is TGTGCCAGCAGCTTAGATTCCGGGACCCAGTACTTC.

There are a few counts of this clonotype. V is TRBV5-1 and J is TRBJ2-1; 7 bases match TRBD2. Germline V lookup: CDR1 SGHRS, CDR2 YFSETQ. This CDR3 comprises 15 residues. The V segment lost 0 bases and the J segment 4 bases; nucleotides outside the gene matches: 4. CDR3 in amino acids: CASSLAGTNYNEQFF. CDR3 bases: TGCGCCAGCAGCTTGGCCGGGACTAATTACAATGAGCAGTTCTTC.

This clonotype has a handful of counts. CDR3: CASSPVLNQPQHF. As DNA, the CDR3 is TGTGCCAGCAGTCCCGTTCTCAATCAGCCCCAGCATTTT. J is TRBJ1-5 and V is TRBV6-5; D gene ambiguous. Germline CDR1 is MNHEY and CDR2 is SVGAGI. The germline V and J ends were trimmed by 5 bases and 3 bases, with 8 bases remaining between them. The CDR3 runs 13 residues.

The chain carries TRBV20-1 and TRBJ1-2; D is unclear. The V and J ends lost 0 bases and 1 base respectively, with 9 bases between them. This CDR3 contains 14 residues. Germline CDR1 DFQATT, CDR2 SNEGSKA (reference sequence). CDR3 in DNA: TGCAGTGCTAGAGATCCTGGAAGTAACTATGGCTACACCTTC. This encodes CSARDPGSNYGYTF.

At least ten counts were recorded for this clonotype. This chain connects TRBV29-1 to TRBJ2-3; 7 nucleotides line up with TRBD2. CDR1 SQVTM and CDR2 ANQGSEA come from the germline V gene. The J segment lost 6 bases and the V segment lost 5 bases, leaving 8 bases of the junction unmatched. There are 13 residues in the CDR3. The CDR3 loop is CSVTGLDADTQYF. The CDR3 nucleotides are TGCAGCGTTACTGGACTAGACGCGGATACGCAGTATTTT.

V and J are TRBV6-5 and TRBJ1-1; perhaps TRBD1 as D (6 bases). The germline V gene encodes CDR1 MNHEY and CDR2 SVGAGI. The CDR3 extends over 15 amino acids. V lost 10 bases to trimming and J lost 4 bases, with 22 bases between them. The CDR3 bases are TGTGCCACCAACAGGGAACCTTGGGGTAGCACTGAAGCTTTCTTT. Translation: CATNREPWGSTEAFF.

This rearrangement joins TRBV15 to TRBJ2-7, with D possibly being TRBD2 (6 bases). With 7 bases removed from V and 6 bases from J, the gap between germline ends came to 16 bases. The CDR3 is 13 amino acids. Per germline, CDR1 LNHNV and CDR2 YYDKDF (reference sequence). The CDR3 DNA reads as TGTGCCACCACATCCTCGGGGGTGGGCGAGCAGTACTTC. Amino acids: CATTSSGVGEQYF.

The chain joins TRBV7-2 to TRBJ2-3; TRBD2 matches 10 bases. Germline CDR1 reads SGHTA; CDR2 reads FQGNSA. The CDR3 covers 13 residues. V shed 1 base and J 14 bases; nucleotides not matched to a gene: 6. Here the CDR3 DNA reads TGTGCCAGCAGCTTAGATGGACTAGCGGCGGTGTATTTT. Protein: CASSLDGLAAVYF.

This clonotype has more than one count but fewer than ten. CDR3 protein: CATSASASYEQYF. DNA for the CDR3: TGTGCCACCAGTGCTTCAGCCTCCTACGAGCAGTACTTC. The V gene is TRBV24-1, the J gene TRBJ2-7; D call uncertain. The germline V gene encodes CDR1 KGHDR and CDR2 SFDVKD. V gave up 5 bases and J gave up 0 bases, with 7 bases separating them. This CDR3 comprises 13 residues.

J is TRBJ2-7 and V is TRBV27; no firm D call. The CDR3 has 13 amino acids. V was pared by 7 bases and J by 2 bases, with 12 bases between. Germline V gene sequence: CDR1 MNHEY, CDR2 SMNVEV (reference sequence). For the CDR3, the DNA is TGTGCCAGCAAGGTCTCTACTGCCTACGAGCAGTACTTC. Amino acid sequence: CASKVSTAYEQYF.

This clonotype was seen more than once but under ten times. The chain couples TRBV7-6 to TRBJ2-3; no firm D call. With 1 base removed from V and 1 base from J, the gap between germline ends came to 9 bases. The CDR3 sequence is 15 residues long. Germline V gene data show CDR1 as SGHVS and CDR2 as FNYEAQ. In nucleotides, the CDR3 is TGTGCCAGCAGCTTAGGTAGGACCCGCACAGATACGCAGTATTTT. Amino acid sequence: CASSLGRTRTDTQYF.

This clonotype appeared a few times. The chain recombines TRBV4-3 with TRBJ1-4; D not certain. The CDR3 spans 13 residues. Per germline, CDR1 LGHNA and CDR2 YSLEER. Trimming pared 4 bases from V and 8 bases from J, leaving 11 bases between. The CDR3 spells CASSRNLQEKLFF. CDR3 DNA: TGCGCCAGCAGCCGGAACTTACAGGAAAAACTGTTTTTT.

This sequence joins TRBV7-6 and TRBJ2-7, with D tentatively TRBD1 (5 bases). There are 15 residues in the CDR3. Germline V CDR1 and CDR2: SGHVS, FNYEAQ. V was shortened by 5 bases and J by 0 bases, with 14 bases between the two germline ends. Here the CDR3 reads CASSQETASSYEQYF. The CDR3 DNA is TGTGCCAGCAGCCAAGAGACAGCATCCTCCTACGAGCAGTACTTC.

There are a few counts of this clonotype. The gene calls are TRBV4-1 and TRBJ2-7; tentatively, D is TRBD1 or TRBD2 (6 bases each). Germline lookup yields CDR1 MGHRA and CDR2 YSYEKL. Trimming removed 0 bases from V and 7 bases from J, with 10 bases in between. The CDR3 extends over 13 amino acids. The CDR3 bases are TGCGCCAGCAGCCAAGAACGGGGGCGGGAGCAGTACTTC. Residues: CASSQERGREQYF.

This clonotype was observed a handful of times. As DNA, the CDR3 is TGTGCCAGCAGTGGACTGGCCTCCTACAATGAGCAGTTCTTC. It yields the protein CASSGLASYNEQFF. The chain couples TRBV25-1 to TRBJ2-1; D not certain. This CDR3 is built from 14 residues. The germline CDR1 and CDR2 sequences are MGHDK and SYGVNS. V lost 4 bases and J 0 bases, leaving 7 bases between the germline ends.

The chain carries TRBV27 and TRBJ2-2; no definite D call. The germline gives CDR1 MNHEY, CDR2 SMNVEV (reference sequence). This CDR3 is built from 14 residues. Between the trimmed V and J ends, which lost 4 bases and 6 bases, there was a span of 12 bases. CDR3 nucleotides: TGTGCCAGCAGTTCTGAATCGTGGCCCGGGGAGCTGTTTTTT. The encoded protein is CASSSESWPGELFF.

This clonotype came up once. For the CDR3, the DNA is TGTGCCAGCAGTGAAGTGGGACCCGCCGGCACCGGGGAGCTGTTTTTT. Amino acids: CASSEVGPAGTGELFF. This chain connects TRBV2 to TRBJ2-2, with D possibly called TRBD1 or TRBD2 (5 bases each). The CDR3 extends over 16 amino acids. Germline V gives CDR1 SNHLY, CDR2 FYNNEI. V was clipped by 1 base and J by 4 bases, with 13 bases between them.

The V and J genes are TRBV27 and TRBJ1-2; TRBD1 might be the D (5 bases). The CDR3 sequence is 13 residues long. In germline, CDR1 is MNHEY, CDR2 SMNVEV (reference sequence). Trimming shortened V by 5 bases and J by 7 bases, and 14 bases separated the two germline ends. In DNA form, the CDR3 reads TGTGCCAGCAGTACTACCGGGACGGGTGGCTACACCTTC. Amino acid sequence: CASSTTGTGGYTF.